These 14 T cell receptor beta chains were all obtained from the same sample, sequenced in a study of T cells in Graves' hyperthyroidism and ophthalmopathy. RNA transcripts gave rise to amplified TCR beta CDR3 regions. A set of HTBI primers served as the primers for a first-round RT-PCR of the TCR CDR3. TCRdb redid the calling of the multiplex PCR reads with MiXCR, one entry per CDR3 protein. The sample includes 450,000 to 500,000 distinct CDR3 sequences, under 25% of them seen just once. The sequencing sample was made of blood. The receptors were gathered from a woman in her seventies with Graves' ophthalmopathy.

The chain combines TRBV4-1 with TRBJ1-6; D gene unclear. The V gene lost 0 bases and the J gene lost 10 bases, with 13 bases spanning the gap. This CDR3 region has 15 residues. The germline CDR1 and CDR2 sequences are MGHRA and YSYEKL. As DNA, the CDR3 is TGCGCCAGCAGCCAAGAAAGGGTTACGGGATCACCCCTCCACTTT. This encodes CASSQERVTGSPLHF.

This clonotype was seen a handful of times. The chain recombines TRBV18 with TRBJ1-3, with no clear D. V was cut by 6 bases and J by 0 bases, with 15 bases left in between. Per germline, CDR1 KGHSH and CDR2 LQKENI. CDR3 length: 16 residues. CDR3 residues: CASSPEASFSGNTIYF. The DNA for the CDR3 is TGTGCCAGCTCCCCGGAGGCCTCCTTCTCTGGAAACACCATATATTTT.

This clonotype was seen at least ten times. The chain carries TRBV28 and TRBJ1-2, with TRBD1 as a possible D gene (5 bases). The CDR3 is 14 residues long. The ends were cut back, 7 bases at V and 4 bases at J, with 16 bases in the middle. CDR1 and CDR2 (germline): MDHEN, SYDVKM. The CDR3 DNA sequence: TGTGCCAGCACCCCAGTCGGGGGAGTCTATGGCTACACCTTC. It codes for CASTPVGGVYGYTF.

This clonotype was seen a few times. The chain employs TRBV9 and TRBJ2-1; D call uncertain. Per the germline V gene, CDR1 is SGDLS and CDR2 is YYNGEE. CDR3 size: 16 residues. V dropped 0 bases and J dropped 2 bases, with 12 bases sitting between them. The CDR3 DNA is TGTGCCAGCAGCGTAGTGTCCTCCGACGCCTACAATGAGCAGTTCTTC. It specifies CASSVVSSDAYNEQFF.

This clonotype was counted between two and nine times. The V gene is TRBV5-1, the J gene TRBJ1-1, with D unclear. Germline loops: CDR1 SGHRS, CDR2 YFSETQ. Trimming left V 1 base short and J 3 bases short, with 7 bases between. CDR3 length: 13 residues. This CDR3 reads CASSLIGDTEAFF. Written as DNA, the CDR3 is TGCGCCAGCAGCTTGATCGGGGACACTGAAGCTTTCTTT.

This clonotype occurred a few times. The rearrangement links TRBV7-3 to TRBJ2-1; 11 bases fit TRBD2. V shed 4 bases and J 10 bases; nucleotides not matched to a gene: 12. Germline CDR1 is SGHTA and CDR2 is FQGTGA. The CDR3 consists of 16 residues. CDR3 sequence reads: CASSSVGLAGGGEQFF. The DNA of the CDR3 is TGTGCCAGCAGCTCCGTCGGGCTAGCGGGAGGTGGCGAGCAGTTCTTC.

The chain couples TRBV19 to TRBJ2-2; 8 nucleotides match TRBD2. Per germline, CDR1 LNHDA and CDR2 SQIVND (reference sequence). J was trimmed by 1 base and V by 3 bases; bases with no gene match: 7. CDR3 size: 17 residues. CDR3 region: CASSMSASGLNTGELFF. In nucleotides, the CDR3 is TGTGCCAGTAGTATGAGTGCTAGCGGGCTGAACACCGGGGAGCTGTTTTTT.

The CDR3 nucleotides are TGCAGTGCCGGGAGGACTAGCGGGAAAGAGACCCAGTACTTC. Translating gives CSAGRTSGKETQYF. The chain recombines TRBV20-1 with TRBJ2-5; 12 bases map to TRBD2. The CDR3 covers 14 residues. After removal of 6 bases from V and 3 bases from J, the junction contained 5 bases not matched to a gene. Germline CDR1 reads DFQATT; CDR2 reads SNEGSKA (reference sequence).

This clonotype came up a few times. This sequence joins TRBV5-1 and TRBJ2-2; 11 bases agree with TRBD2. Germline V gives CDR1 SGHRS, CDR2 YFSETQ. The CDR3 is made up of 16 amino acids. V lost 4 bases, J lost 2 bases, and 4 bases stayed unmatched. The CDR3 region is CASSVTSGENTGELFF. The CDR3 DNA sequence: TGCGCCAGCAGCGTGACTAGCGGGGAAAACACCGGGGAGCTGTTTTTT.

At least ten counts were recorded for this clonotype. The chain uses TRBV28 and TRBJ1-2, with 7 bases identical to TRBD1. In germline, CDR1 is MDHEN, CDR2 SYDVKM. V gave up 2 bases and J gave up 7 bases; unmatched junction bases: 7. The CDR3 is made up of 14 amino acids. CDR3 protein: CASSLRGRGGGYTF. CDR3 DNA sequence: TGTGCCAGCAGTTTAAGGGGGCGCGGTGGTGGCTACACCTTC.

The chain recombines TRBV30 with TRBJ1-4, with D perhaps matching TRBD1 (5 bases). The germline CDR1 and CDR2 sequences are GTSNPN and SVGIG (reference sequence). There are 13 residues in the CDR3. Trimming took off 2 bases at V and 8 bases at J, with 12 bases between the two ends. The CDR3 DNA sequence: TGTGCCTGGAGTCGCGGGACGGTAGAAAAACTGTTTTTT. This sequence encodes CAWSRGTVEKLFF.

This clonotype has just a few counts. V is TRBV6-1 and J is TRBJ2-7; 9 nucleotides align to TRBD1. Losses at the gene ends were 6 bases for V and 4 bases for J; bases not matched to a gene: 13. This CDR3 is 16 amino acids long. Germline V gene sequence: CDR1 MNHNS, CDR2 SASEGT. CDR3 nucleotides: TGTGCCAGCAGGGCAGCCGGGACAGGGAATCGGTACGAGCAGTACTTC. This translates into CASRAAGTGNRYEQYF.

There are many counts of this clonotype. This chain links TRBV6-6 with TRBJ1-2; D is possibly TRBD1 (5 bases). The ends were cut back, 2 bases at V and 4 bases at J, with 8 bases in the middle. This CDR3 is 13 amino acids long. Per germline, CDR1 MNHNY and CDR2 SVGAGI (reference sequence). The CDR3 loop is CASSYTGGYGYTF. The CDR3 DNA is TGTGCCAGCAGTTACACTGGGGGCTATGGCTACACCTTC.

This chain links TRBV15 with TRBJ1-4; D uncertain. Trimming cost V 4 bases and J 4 bases, with 10 bases left between them. Germline CDR1 and CDR2: LNHNV and YYDKDF (reference sequence). The CDR3 spans 14 residues. Here the CDR3 reads CATSIGKINEKLFF. Written as DNA, the CDR3 is TGTGCCACCAGCATAGGGAAGATTAATGAAAAACTGTTTTTT.